The entry that follows covers one TCR beta chain sequence. Its antigen is not identified. The study recruited healthy Caucasian donors from Russia who were aged roughly 6 to 95. V shed 6 bases, J shed 1 base, and the junction held 5 bases outside the gene matches. Germline CDR1 reads MNHNY; CDR2 reads SVGAGI (reference sequence). The CDR3 loop spans 15 amino acids. Next came a second PCR, run for roughly 7 to 12 cycles, which used a sample-barcoded 5' primer along with a J-beta primer mix. Each of the cDNA molecules was tagged by a template-switch adaptor with 12 random nucleotides. TCRdb used MiXCR to reprocess the 5' RACE reads, holding one entry per CDR3 protein. The table has some 670,000 distinct CDR3 sequences, roughly half seen once. The data are from a study of blood T cells in healthy people across ages. Study-wide results and limits: Long-lived and aged donors differed, with more naive CD4+ cells and higher diversity in the long-lived. Unsorted PBMCs blocked a conclusive comparison of naive and antigen-experienced cells.

Sequencing used blood. The source is a woman aged 80 or over in good health. The chain recombines TRBV6-6 with TRBJ2-5, with 10 bases identical to TRBD2. The CDR3 DNA follows: TGTGCCAGCAGGCCTAGCGGGGGCTTCCAAGAGACCCAGTACTTC. Translating gives CASRPSGGFQETQYF.